This T cell receptor beta chain is from a study of CD8 T cells in Susac syndrome. The table lists this clonotype with a count of one. Random-hexamer reverse transcription was applied to about 0.5 to 1 ug RNA. TCRdb called the immunoSEQ multiplex PCR reads again in MiXCR, with one record for every CDR3 protein. The data hold some 120,000 distinct CDR3 sequences, with about 93% observed a single time. Relapsing-remitting disease, either stable or active, was present in the treatment-naive patients who were the multiple sclerosis controls. Negative isolation yielded CD4+ and CD8+ T cells, and FACS enriched TEMRA cells. The CDR3 runs to 18 residues. The ends lost 0 bases at V and 0 bases at J; junction bases unmatched: 7. The germline CDR1 and CDR2 sequences are PRHDT and FYEKMQ (reference sequence).

Specimen: CD8+ T cells from PBMCs. The TCR sequence derives from a human donor with multiple sclerosis. The chain joins TRBV13 to TRBJ2-1, with 8 bases aligning to TRBD2. The CDR3 nucleotides are TGTGCCAGCAGCTTAGGGGAGGGCGGGAGGCCCTCCTACAATGAGCAGTTCTTC. Its translation: CASSLGEGGRPSYNEQFF.